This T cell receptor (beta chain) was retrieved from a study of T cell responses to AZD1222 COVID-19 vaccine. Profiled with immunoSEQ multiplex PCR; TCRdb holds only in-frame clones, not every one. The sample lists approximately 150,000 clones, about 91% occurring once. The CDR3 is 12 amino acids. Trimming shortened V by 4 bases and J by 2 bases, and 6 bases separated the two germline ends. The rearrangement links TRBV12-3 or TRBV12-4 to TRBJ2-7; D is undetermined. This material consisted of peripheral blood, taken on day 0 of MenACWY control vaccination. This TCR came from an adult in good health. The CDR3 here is CASSSGPYEQYF. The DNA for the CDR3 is TGTGCCAGCAGTTCCGGGCCCTACGAGCAGTACTTC.